This record covers a single TCR beta chain. Its antigen remains unknown. Other DNA sequences within the sample encode an identical CDR3. Generated by immunoSEQ multiplex PCR, the TCRdb table keeps only in-frame clones and is missing some. The sample has around 62,000 clones, about 89% seen once. CDR1 SGHRS and CDR2 YFSETQ come from the germline V gene. This CDR3 comprises 13 residues. V lost 3 bases to trimming and J lost 5 bases, with 11 bases between them. This sample is drawn from a study of OX40 agonist ivuxolimab in advanced cancers. Study context: An agonistic human IgG2 monoclonal antibody against OX40 (CD134) was given. Partial responses occurred in three patients (one hepatocellular carcinoma, two cutaneous melanoma). Eligibility admitted prior anti-PD-1, anti-PD-L1 or anti-CTLA-4 therapy; 30% to 40% had some.

General study findings and limits: Some nonresponders also had low normalized T-cell clonal expansion.

The receptor was isolated from an adult with an advanced solid tumor such as melanoma, head and neck, liver or kidney cancer. The input for sequencing was CD4+ or CD8+ T cells sorted from blood, taken in a trial of the OX40 agonist ivuxolimab. The rearrangement joins TRBV5-1 to TRBJ2-5, with D possibly being TRBD2 (6 bases). This CDR3 reads CASSYVAEETQYF. Here the CDR3 DNA reads TGCGCCAGCAGCTACGTAGCGGAGGAGACCCAGTACTTC. Full variable domain (rest looked up from reference TRBV5-1 and TRBJ2-5): KAGVTQTPRYLIKTRGQQVTLSCSPISGHRSVSWYQQTPGQGLQFLFEYFSETQRNKGNFPGRFSGRQFSNSRSEMNVSTLELGDSALYLCASSYVAEETQYFGPGTRLLVL.